The next 16 T cell receptor beta chains were all read from a single sample in a study of T cell repertoires in cytomegalovirus infection. TCRdb fed the reads into MiXCR, producing one record per CDR3 protein. The sample has roughly 280,000 distinct CDR3 sequences, roughly an eighth seen once. The sequenced sample was PBMCs. All receptors come from a human donor in good health (CMV status not recorded). Some clones in this sample may be carry-over from other donors' samples.

This clonotype was recorded a few times. This chain joins TRBV12-3 or TRBV12-4 and TRBJ2-5, with 8 bases matching TRBD1. The J segment lost 2 bases and the V segment lost 3 bases, leaving 5 bases of the junction unmatched. The CDR3 runs to 15 residues. The chain's CDR3 is CASSFPGQGQETQYF. The CDR3 DNA follows: TGTGCCAGCAGTTTCCCCGGACAGGGACAAGAGACCCAGTACTTC.

The sample holds many counts of this clonotype. This rearrangement joins TRBV28 to TRBJ1-2; 11 nucleotides match TRBD1. The V and J ends lost 5 bases and 8 bases, in that order; junction bases with no gene match: 4. The V gene's germline CDR1 is MDHEN and CDR2 SYDVKM. The CDR3 spans 13 residues. CDR3 residues: CASSGDRGLGYTF. Written as DNA, the CDR3 is TGTGCCAGCAGTGGGGACAGGGGGTTGGGCTACACCTTC.

There are many counts of this clonotype. The CDR3 nucleotides are TGTGCCAGCAGTTACCGGGCGTTGGTGAGCTCCTACGAGCAGTACTTC. Protein product: CASSYRALVSSYEQYF. The J gene is TRBJ2-7, the V gene TRBV6-2 or TRBV6-3; the D is unclear. CDR3 size: 16 residues. V lost 2 bases and J 0 bases, leaving 14 bases between the germline ends. Germline V gene data show CDR1 as MNHEY and CDR2 as SVGEGT.

This clonotype was observed a handful of times. This chain links TRBV7-2 with TRBJ1-1, with 8 bases fitting TRBD1. The CDR3 loop spans 13 amino acids. Germline trimming cut 6 bases from V and 5 bases from J; bases unmatched to any gene: 5. Germline CDR1 and CDR2: SGHTA and FQGNSA. Here the CDR3 DNA reads TGTGCCAGCAGTTATACAGGGGGAACTGAAGCTTTCTTT. It encodes CASSYTGGTEAFF.

This chain connects TRBV6-1 to TRBJ2-1; 10 bases agree with TRBD2. This CDR3 is built from 19 residues. CDR1 is MNHNS, CDR2 SASEGT, per germline. With 6 bases clipped from V and 2 bases from J, the junction kept 16 bases outside the gene matches. The CDR3 protein is CASRPFPGTSVNPYNEQFF. CDR3 nucleotide sequence: TGTGCCAGCAGGCCCTTCCCCGGGACTAGCGTCAACCCCTACAATGAGCAGTTCTTC.

There are a few counts of this clonotype. This rearrangement joins TRBV20-1 to TRBJ2-5; possibly TRBD1 or TRBD2 for D (5 bases each). Germline-derived CDR1 and CDR2 are DFQATT and SNEGSKA (reference sequence). The CDR3 length is 15 residues. V dropped 0 bases and J dropped 1 base, with 12 bases sitting between them. The CDR3 sequence is CSARDPGRPQETQYF. CDR3 DNA: TGCAGTGCTAGAGATCCGGGACGTCCCCAAGAGACCCAGTACTTC.

With regard to this clonotype: Its ends do not fully match the called genes, so a read error is possible. The V call is TRBV28, the J call TRBJ2-2, with a possible D match to TRBD1 (6 bases). The CDR3 is 14 residues long. Germline values: CDR1 MDHEN, CDR2 SYDVKM. The CDR3 reads CASSPTGGTGELSF. Here the CDR3 DNA reads TGTGCCAGCAGCCCGACTGGGGGCACCGGGGAGCTGTCTTTT.

The chain uses TRBV7-3 and TRBJ2-7; D is possibly TRBD2 (5 bases). This CDR3 spans 13 amino acids. Trimming removed 4 bases at V and 6 bases at J, with 13 bases between. Germline CDR1 reads SGHTA; CDR2 reads FQGTGA. The CDR3: CASSSSGMGEQYF. For the CDR3, the DNA is TGTGCCAGCAGCTCCTCCGGGATGGGCGAGCAGTACTTC.

This clonotype appeared many times. The chain has TRBV7-9 and TRBJ1-2; TRBD1 is a possible D gene (5 bases). The V gene lost 2 bases and the J gene lost 6 bases, with 10 bases spanning the gap. The V gene's germline CDR1 is SEHNR and CDR2 FQNEAQ (reference sequence). This CDR3 comprises 13 residues. The CDR3 DNA is TGTGCCAGCAGCTTATCAGGGACGAATGGCTACACCTTC. Its translation is CASSLSGTNGYTF.

This clonotype came up a few times. The chain joins TRBV25-1 to TRBJ1-2; 11 positions match TRBD1. The germline gives CDR1 MGHDK, CDR2 SYGVNS. V shed 3 bases, J shed 4 bases, and the junction held 7 bases outside the gene matches. This CDR3 is built from 16 residues. The CDR3 is CASSDSGTGGTYGYTF. As DNA, the CDR3 is TGTGCCAGCAGTGACTCCGGGACAGGGGGAACCTATGGCTACACCTTC.

This clonotype was counted ten times or more. The gene calls are TRBV7-2 and TRBJ2-7; 7 bases are shared with TRBD1. Looked up from germline, CDR1 is SGHTA and CDR2 is FQGNSA. The junction had 9 bases not matched to a gene; V was cut back by 1 base and J by 3 bases. The CDR3 is made up of 16 amino acids. The DNA of the CDR3 is TGTGCCAGCAGCTTAGTGGGTACCGGGACAGACTACGAGCAGTACTTC. Protein: CASSLVGTGTDYEQYF.

The chain links TRBV7-9 to TRBJ1-2, with D possibly matching TRBD1 (6 bases). V shed 5 bases and J shed 9 bases, with 10 bases lying between them. Germline V gene sequence: CDR1 SEHNR, CDR2 FQNEAQ (reference sequence). CDR3 length equals 11 residues. The DNA for the CDR3 is TGTGCCAGCAGCCGGGACATTCGCTACACCTTC. It yields the protein CASSRDIRYTF.

At least ten counts were recorded for this clonotype. The rearrangement uses TRBV7-6 and TRBJ2-7; no clear D. V was cut by 0 bases and J by 3 bases, with 9 bases left in between. Germline loops: CDR1 SGHVS, CDR2 FNYEAQ. This CDR3 comprises 14 residues. DNA for the CDR3: TGTGCCAGCAGCTTAGCGGGTGAACACTACGAGCAGTACTTC. Its translation is CASSLAGEHYEQYF.

The V gene is TRBV29-1, the J gene TRBJ1-4, with a tentative D call TRBD1 (5 bases). V was shortened by 7 bases and J by 4 bases, with 13 bases between the two germline ends. Looked up from germline, CDR1 is SQVTM and CDR2 is ANQGSEA. The CDR3 consists of 13 residues. The CDR3 reads CSARDPLNEKLFF. As DNA, the CDR3 is TGCAGCGCCCGGGACCCCCTTAATGAAAAACTGTTTTTT.

This clonotype occurred a few times. V usage is TRBV7-6 and J usage is TRBJ2-5; D tentatively reads TRBD1 or TRBD2 (6 bases each). Germline assignment: CDR1 SGHVS and CDR2 FNYEAQ. The CDR3 consists of 14 residues. V lost 1 base and J lost 5, with 11 bases in between. The CDR3 sequence is CASSLVFGGETQYF. The DNA for the CDR3 is TGTGCCAGCAGCTTAGTATTCGGGGGCGAGACCCAGTACTTC.

This clonotype was recorded a few times. This chain uses TRBV29-1 with TRBJ1-2; 9 nucleotides match TRBD1. V dropped 7 bases and J dropped 6; count of bases not matched to a gene: 3. Germline V gene data show CDR1 as SQVTM and CDR2 as ANQGSEA. CDR3 length equals 11 residues. This chain's CDR3 is CSARTGDGYTF. The CDR3, as DNA: TGCAGCGCTAGGACAGGGGATGGCTACACCTTC.